One sample yielded the 4 T cell receptor beta chains listed below, sequenced in a study of Ad26.COV2.S vaccination and SARS-CoV-2 variants (dated by TCRdb to the early 2020s). Preparation of the library involved the immunoSEQ multiplex PCR assay. In TCRdb, the immuneACCESS table is reduced to in-frame sequences with V and J assigned. These tables do not hold every clone; where another copy was compared, an unresolved V gene accounts for under half, and the others remain unexplained. The sample yields some 460,000 clones; 80% to 90% were counted once. The top ten hold around 1.8% of the sample. The treatment or condition tag for this specimen amounts to: roughly 18 received Ad26.COV2.S at low or high dose, single or two shots; five or six received placebo; per-sample allocation not given. For vaccine and placebo recipients, the sequenced repertoires came from samples collected on day 63 after the first injection.

The material sequenced was peripheral blood, taken in a trial of Ad26.COV2.S vaccine versus placebo. The receptors derive from a person between 18 and 60 years old who received the Ad26.COV2.S COVID-19 vaccine or a placebo.

The chain carries TRBV11-2 and TRBJ2-7; 9 nucleotides match TRBD2. This CDR3 is built from 15 residues. The trim removed 2 bases at V and 2 bases at J, leaving 4 bases unmatched. The germline gives CDR1 SGHAT, CDR2 FQNNGV. CDR3 protein: CASSLIVAGAYEQYF. The CDR3 region has the DNA TGTGCCAGCAGCTTAATCGTAGCGGGAGCCTACGAGCAGTACTTC.

This clone was counted only a few times. The chain carries TRBV25-1 and TRBJ2-7, with D unclear. From germline, CDR1 is MGHDK and CDR2 SYGVNS. The CDR3 sequence is 12 residues long. The V and J ends lost 6 bases and 3 bases respectively, with 9 bases between them. The CDR3 nucleotides read TGTGCCAGCAGCCCGGCAGGCTACGAGCAGTACTTC. As protein: CASSPAGYEQYF.

This clone was observed a single time. The chain has TRBV7-3 and TRBJ2-3; D is possibly TRBD2 (5 bases). The CDR3 extends over 14 amino acids. CDR1 and CDR2 (germline): SGHTA, FQGTGA. Trimming cost V 1 base and J 1 base, with 6 bases left between them. This CDR3 is CASSLIGGTDTQYF. CDR3 DNA: TGTGCCAGCAGCTTAATCGGGGGCACAGATACGCAGTATTTT.

V usage is TRBV6-5 and J usage is TRBJ2-5, with 7 positions matching TRBD2. The CDR3 has 15 residues. Looked up from germline, CDR1 is MNHEY and CDR2 is SVGAGI. V lost 8 bases, J lost 3 bases, and 12 bases stayed unmatched. CDR3 region: CASGPVAGVEETQYF. The CDR3, as DNA: TGTGCCAGCGGCCCGGTGGCGGGGGTCGAAGAGACCCAGTACTTC.